Sequencing of this TCR beta chain was carried out in a study of T cells in Graves' hyperthyroidism and ophthalmopathy. From RNA transcripts, TCR beta CDR3 regions were amplified. The HTBI primer set was used in a first-round RT-PCR of the TCR CDR3. TCRdb re-called the multiplex PCR reads through MiXCR, storing one row per CDR3 protein. Here the sample spans a few hundred thousand distinct CDR3 sequences, roughly 15% being singletons. The table lists this clonotype with a few counts. Its matching antigen is unknown. Patients having uncontrolled infection, another autoimmune disease, pregnancy or lactation were not included. Study outcomes and limitations: Onset of ophthalmopathy came a median 6.5 months after the model predicted it. Stable hyperthyroidism and ophthalmopathy were separated using 13 V-J signatures. Most thyroid clonotypes with frequency above 0.001 were detected in blood.

The CDR3 consists of 13 residues. The germline V gene has CDR1 MNHEY and CDR2 SVGEGT. J lost 7 bases, V lost 2 bases, and 4 bases had no gene match. This chain links TRBV6-2 or TRBV6-3 with TRBJ1-2, with 7 bases that match TRBD1. Sequences were obtained from blood. This TCR was sampled from a woman between 18 and 29 years old with Graves' ophthalmopathy. The CDR3 coding sequence is TGTGCCAGCAGTTACAGGGGGCGCGGTGGCTACACCTTC. Translation gives CASSYRGRGGYTF.